Listed below are T cell receptor beta chains from one sample, sequenced in a study of CD8 T cells in ankylosing spondylitis. MiXCR, run by TCRdb on the 5' RACE reads, gives a single entry per CDR3 protein. The sample shows some 240,000 distinct CDR3 sequences, around 7.9% of them seen only once. What was sequenced was blood, either unsorted or a sorted T cell fraction (not recorded which). The receptors come from a male donor with ankylosing spondylitis. CDR3s include the opening cysteine and the closing phenylalanine or tryptophan. D genes are given only for firm matches. Clone size appears in some rows only: once, few, many, or a class for an expanded clone.

J,D,size,V,CDR3,DNA
TRBJ2-1,-,many,TRBV6-2/TRBV6-3,CASSPRLVIEQFF,TGTGCCAGCAGTCCTCGACTAGTTATTGAGCAGTTCTTC
TRBJ2-1,TRBD1,-,TRBV10-3,CAISFGTEQFF,TGTGCCATCAGCTTCGGGACAGAACAGTTCTTC
TRBJ2-7,-,many,TRBV29-1,CSVGAYEQYF,TGCAGCGTTGGAGCCTACGAGCAGTACTTC
TRBJ2-7,-,many,TRBV20-1,CSAPRRDTPAYEQYF,TGCAGTGCCCCTCGCCGGGACACTCCTGCCTACGAGCAGTACTTC
TRBJ1-2,-,many,TRBV4-2,CASSPPQGIDGYTF,TGTGCCAGCAGCCCCCCTCAGGGAATCGATGGCTACACCTTC
TRBJ2-1,-,few,TRBV6-5,CASSYSASTDEQFF,TGTGCCAGCAGTTACTCCGCTAGCACGGATGAGCAGTTCTTC
TRBJ2-7,TRBD1,many,TRBV19,CASSPLSGQGRNEQYF,TGTGCCAGTAGTCCCCTTTCGGGACAGGGTAGGAACGAGCAGTACTTC
TRBJ2-5,TRBD2,-,TRBV5-6,CASSGGDRETQYF,TGTGCCAGCAGCGGGGGGGACCGAGAGACCCAGTACTTC
TRBJ2-3,-,many,TRBV29-1,CSVESRGSTDTQYF,TGCAGCGTTGAATCTAGAGGGAGCACAGATACGCAGTATTTT
TRBJ2-1,-,many,TRBV7-9,CASSLDREAYNEQFF,TGTGCCAGCAGCTTAGACAGGGAAGCTTACAATGAGCAGTTCTTC
TRBJ2-7,-,-,TRBV6-2/TRBV6-3,CASRLGRAAEQYF,TGTGCCAGCAGGCTTGGCAGGGCCGCCGAGCAGTACTTC
TRBJ2-7,-,many,TRBV13,CASSLGQASSYEQYF,TGTGCCAGCAGCTTAGGACAGGCGAGCTCCTACGAGCAGTACTTC
TRBJ1-1,-,many,TRBV5-1,CASSPFQAGTEAFF,TGCGCCAGCAGTCCGTTCCAGGCAGGCACTGAAGCTTTCTTT
TRBJ2-1,-,many,TRBV29-1,CSVVGLESSYNEQFF,TGCAGCGTTGTGGGTTTGGAGAGCTCCTACAATGAGCAGTTCTTC
TRBJ2-7,TRBD1,few,TRBV20-1,CSARDTGQGPYEQYF,TGCAGTGCTAGAGATACGGGACAGGGCCCGTACGAGCAGTACTTC
TRBJ1-6,-,many,TRBV5-1,CASSEERTYNSPLHF,TGCGCCAGCAGCGAGGAGAGGACCTATAATTCACCCCTCCACTTT
TRBJ2-2,TRBD2,many,TRBV27,CASSLLLAGVTGELFF,TGTGCCAGCAGTTTACTTCTAGCGGGAGTTACCGGGGAGCTGTTTTTT